The source of this T cell receptor beta chain is a study of CD8 T cells in Susac syndrome (dated by TCRdb to between 2018 and 2021). Describing the broader study: The study used repertoire sequencing to test whether antigen drove CD8+ T cell activation and differentiation in Susac syndrome. Overall results and qualifications from the work: The number of individuals in the TCR sequencing and HLA analysis was recognized as being relatively small.

RNA was extracted using the RNeasy kit, and about 0.45 to 1 microgram was reverse transcribed with random hexamers. The immunoSEQ multiplex PCR assay, covering 54 Vbeta and 13 Jbeta segments, was used to amplify TCR beta CDR3 regions. Bias from PCR amplification was corrected by using a synthetic template baseline for primer optimization and for computational correction. On the authors' methods: Reads were annotated to V, D and J genes per IMGT and analyzed with immunoSEQ Analyzer, keeping only productive sequences. To calculate clonality, Shannon entropy was normalized by log2 of the number of productive unique sequences and then subtracted from one. Public and private clones were assessed among the 100 most prevalent clones of each patient and control. Clones were defined as Susac-specific if absent from the healthy and MS cohorts, from approximately 1,100 published viral clones and from other ImmuneACCESS disease sequences. TCRdb redid the processing of the public reads, applying fastp at Q25 and MiXCR, and retained in-frame beta chains. Duplicate CDR3 protein sequences are folded into a single record with the most common DNA and genes. The V and J calls reflect TCRdb's pipeline rather than the authors' work. For this sample the table gives about 210,000 distinct CDR3 sequences, of which 95% were detected only once. The ten largest clones add up to 0.075% to 0.095% of the sample.

Peripheral blood CD8+ and CD4+ T cells from healthy donors, Susac syndrome patients and multiple sclerosis patients were profiled using high-throughput TCR beta sequencing. The multiple sclerosis controls were treatment-naive patients who had stable or active relapsing-remitting disease and met the revised McDonald criteria. Bulk CD8+ and CD4+ T cells were purified by magnetic negative isolation, while CD8+ TEMRA cells were enriched using FACS. Blood was drawn into EDTA tubes, processed within 24 hours, and PBMCs were isolated by density gradient centrifugation. PBMCs intended for TCR sequencing were cryopreserved in liquid nitrogen and were subsequently thawed in a 37 degrees C water bath. Purity of sorted or isolated CD4+, CD8+ and CD8+ TEMRA cells was at least 90%. Of note for this clonotype: It lacks a known antigen. No base-level quality is on record; no much larger clone is a single base apart.

The sequencing input was CD4+ T cells from PBMCs. This sequence was found in a human donor with multiple sclerosis.

Here is the DNA: TGTGCCAGCAGCTCGGTTCGTTCCTACAATGAGCAGTTCTTC. Its protein reads: CASSSVRSYNEQFF. The chain is made from TRBV11-2 and TRBJ2-1; the D gene remains uncertain. The V and J ends are trimmed by 4 bases and 1 base, leaving 8 bases between them. Reading from cysteine to phenylalanine, the CDR3 counts 14 amino acids. Solely the CDR3 DNA is kept, with 42 bases framed from the first base. The germline V gene gives CDR1 as SGHAT and CDR2 as FQNNGV.